The 23 T cell receptor beta chains below were found in one sample sequenced in a study of cytomegalovirus exposure and HLA in healthy donors. Researchers ran the PCR with 60 Vbeta and 13 Jbeta primers. Some clones are missing from TCRdb's copy, which holds only in-frame ones; the method was immunoSEQ multiplex PCR. This sample yields 95,000 to 150,000 clones, of which around 74% are seen a single time; about 30% belongs to the top ten. The sequenced sample consisted of PBMCs. The receptors were gathered from a man in his 60s in good health and CMV-seropositive.

CDR3 loop: CASSILAGDETQYF. The DNA for the CDR3 is TGTGCCAGTAGTATACTAGCGGGAGACGAGACCCAGTACTTC. This chain links TRBV19 with TRBJ2-5; TRBD2 matches 10 bases. This CDR3 spans 14 amino acids. V trimming: 2 bases; J trimming: 5 bases; junction bases outside the gene matches: 2. CDR1 is LNHDA, CDR2 SQIVND, per germline (reference sequence).

The genes are TRBV5-1 and TRBJ1-1; no clear D gene. Deletions cut 1 base from V and 4 bases from J, with 14 bases between. The CDR3 sequence is 15 residues long. Looked up from germline, CDR1 is SGHRS and CDR2 is YFSETQ. The CDR3 sequence: CASSLLRYTGTEAFF. The CDR3 nucleotides are TGCGCCAGCAGCTTGCTTAGGTACACGGGCACTGAAGCTTTCTTT.

In DNA form, the CDR3 reads TGCGCCAGCAGCTTGGGAGGGTATAGCAATCAGCCCCAGCATTTT. It specifies CASSLGGYSNQPQHF. The chain is built from TRBV5-1 and TRBJ1-5; no clear D. The CDR3 runs 15 residues. Per germline, CDR1 SGHRS and CDR2 YFSETQ. Between the trimmed V and J ends, which lost 0 bases and 0 bases, there was a span of 7 bases.

The chain recombines TRBV5-1 with TRBJ1-2; perhaps TRBD1 as D (5 bases). CDR3 length equals 15 residues. Germline V lookup: CDR1 SGHRS, CDR2 YFSETQ. V was pared by 1 base and J by 1 base, with 11 bases between. The CDR3 loop reads CASSLNPGLNYGYTF. In nucleotides, the CDR3 is TGCGCCAGCAGCTTGAATCCAGGGCTTAACTATGGCTACACCTTC.

V gene TRBV28 combines with J gene TRBJ1-1; D unclear. The CDR3 runs to 15 residues. V was trimmed by 7 bases and J by 0 bases, leaving 15 bases between them. Germline V gene data show CDR1 as MDHEN and CDR2 as SYDVKM. CDR3 protein: CASTLHRGLNTEAFF. Written as DNA, the CDR3 is TGTGCCAGCACCCTACACCGAGGTCTGAACACTGAAGCTTTCTTT.

This clone was found once. This rearrangement joins TRBV28 to TRBJ1-2; TRBD1 agrees at 10 bases. The CDR3 contains 14 residues. Germline loops: CDR1 MDHEN, CDR2 SYDVKM. With 7 bases clipped from V and 8 bases from J, the junction kept 10 bases outside the gene matches. In DNA, the CDR3 is TGTGCCAGCACCCGGGACAGGGGAGGGAGAGGCTACACCTTC. Encoded protein: CASTRDRGGRGYTF.

The CDR3 spells CASSMLSNYGYTF. CDR3 in DNA: TGTGCCAGTAGTATGTTATCTAACTATGGCTACACCTTC. The V and J genes are TRBV19 and TRBJ1-2, with D uncertain. Germline V gene sequence: CDR1 LNHDA, CDR2 SQIVND (reference sequence). Trimming shortened V by 3 bases and J by 0 bases, and 5 bases separated the two germline ends. This CDR3 spans 13 amino acids.

In its sample, this clone was seen a few times. The rearrangement links TRBV30 to TRBJ1-5, with D possibly matching TRBD1 (5 bases). This CDR3 is built from 13 residues. Germline values: CDR1 GTSNPN, CDR2 SVGIG (reference sequence). Trimming removed 2 bases at V and 6 bases at J, with 11 bases between. CDR3 DNA sequence: TGTGCCTGGAGTTTTACCCAGGGTCAGCCCCAGCATTTT. This codes for CAWSFTQGQPQHF.

The genes are TRBV5-1 and TRBJ2-1; TRBD2 aligns across 15 bases. There are 16 residues in the CDR3. From germline, CDR1 is SGHRS and CDR2 YFSETQ. Losses at the gene ends were 4 bases for V and 7 bases for J; bases not matched to a gene: 6. CDR3 loop: CASSRTSGRARNEQFF. CDR3 sequence (DNA): TGCGCCAGCAGCCGGACTAGCGGGAGGGCCAGGAATGAGCAGTTCTTC.

The chain joins TRBV7-3 to TRBJ2-5; D is perhaps TRBD2 (6 bases). Trimming left V 5 bases short and J 4 bases short, with 17 bases between. The germline CDR1 and CDR2 sequences are SGHTA and FQGTGA. The CDR3 length is 15 residues. Written as DNA, the CDR3 is TGTGCCAGCAGCCGAGGACTATCTAGGGGAGAGACCCAGTACTTC. Protein: CASSRGLSRGETQYF.

This rearrangement joins TRBV11-3 to TRBJ2-7, with D tentatively TRBD1 (7 bases). Trimming left V 4 bases short and J 0 bases short, with 10 bases between. The CDR3 sequence is 14 residues long. Germline CDR1 SGHNT, CDR2 YENEEA. The CDR3 DNA follows: TGTGCCAGCAGCTCCAGGGGGGACTCCTACGAGCAGTACTTC. Its translation is CASSSRGDSYEQYF. Full variable domain (missing parts from reference TRBV11-3 and TRBJ2-7): EAGVVQSPRYKIIEKKQPVAFWCNPISGHNTLYWYLQNLGQGPELLIRYENEEAVDDSQLPKDRFSAERLKGVDSTLKIQPAELGDSAVYLCASSSRGDSYEQYFGPGTRLTVT.

The V call is TRBV7-9, the J call TRBJ2-1, with TRBD2 matching 8 bases. The germline V gene has CDR1 SEHNR and CDR2 FQNEAQ (reference sequence). CDR3 size: 14 residues. V trimming: 3 bases; J trimming: 4 bases; junction bases outside the gene matches: 2. CDR3 nucleotides: TGTGCCAGCAGCTTCGGGGGGGGGTACAATGAGCAGTTCTTC. Protein: CASSFGGGYNEQFF.

The rearrangement links TRBV27 to TRBJ1-6, with D tentatively TRBD1 (6 bases). This CDR3 is built from 14 residues. V lost 3 bases and J lost 9, with 12 bases in between. Germline V gene lookup returns CDR1 MNHEY and CDR2 SMNVEV (reference sequence). The DNA for the CDR3 is TGTGCCAGCAGTTTTGCAGGGGTCGGTTCACCCCTCCACTTT. It yields the protein CASSFAGVGSPLHF.

V and J are TRBV25-1 and TRBJ2-2, with D perhaps matching TRBD2 (6 bases). V was clipped by 2 bases and J by 1 base, with 14 bases between them. The CDR3 is 17 residues long. Germline values: CDR1 MGHDK, CDR2 SYGVNS. CDR3 bases: TGTGCCAGCAGTGAACCCGCGGGACGACTGAACACCGGGGAGCTGTTTTTT. Translated: CASSEPAGRLNTGELFF. Looking up the rest from reference TRBV25-1 and TRBJ2-2 gives the full variable domain: EADIYQTPRYLVIGTGKKITLECSQTMGHDKMYWYQQDPGMELHLIHYSYGVNSTEKGDLSSESTVSRIRTEHFPLTLESARPSHTSQYLCASSEPAGRLNTGELFFGEGSRLTVL.

V usage is TRBV27 and J usage is TRBJ2-5; D gene unclear. V was trimmed by 2 bases and J by 1 base, leaving 8 bases between them. This CDR3 is built from 14 residues. The germline CDR1 and CDR2 sequences are MNHEY and SMNVEV (reference sequence). CDR3 bases: TGTGCCAGCAGTTTAAGCCAAACCCAAGAGACCCAGTACTTC. Translation: CASSLSQTQETQYF.

The gene calls are TRBV2 and TRBJ1-3, with TRBD1 matching over 8 bases. CDR3 length equals 16 residues. Germline V CDR1 and CDR2: SNHLY, FYNNEI. With V trimmed by 6 bases and J by 0 bases, 7 bases remained unmatched. Written as DNA, the CDR3 is TGTGCCAGCAGCTCTGGGACAGGAGGCTCTGGAAACACCATATATTTT. Protein product: CASSSGTGGSGNTIYF.

The CDR3 coding sequence is TGCGCCAGCAGCTCCCTGACAGGGACCTATGGCTACACCTTC. As protein: CASSSLTGTYGYTF. V gene TRBV5-1 combines with J gene TRBJ1-2; 7 nucleotides line up with TRBD1. The V and J ends lost 3 bases and 4 bases, in that order; junction bases with no gene match: 6. The CDR3 length is 14 residues. CDR1 is SGHRS, CDR2 YFSETQ, per germline.

The chain links TRBV20-1 to TRBJ1-1, with a tentative D call TRBD1 (5 bases). CDR3 length: 10 amino acids. V lost 4 bases and J 10 bases, leaving 10 bases between the germline ends. The germline CDR1 and CDR2 sequences are DFQATT and SNEGSKA (reference sequence). CDR3 nucleotide sequence: TGCAGTGCTACAGGGTTTGCAGCTTTCTTT. This sequence encodes CSATGFAAFF.

The chain has TRBV6-5 and TRBJ1-2, with 8 bases lining up with TRBD1. V was clipped by 6 bases and J by 6 bases; unmatched bases: 6. The CDR3 sequence is 13 residues long. The germline V gene has CDR1 MNHEY and CDR2 SVGAGI. The DNA for the CDR3 is TGTGCCAGCAGGGACAGGGATAAAGATGGCTACACCTTC. Encoded protein: CASRDRDKDGYTF.

V usage is TRBV28 and J usage is TRBJ1-4; D possibly corresponds to TRBD1 (6 bases). Trimming removed 6 bases at V and 1 base at J, with 18 bases between. The germline V gene has CDR1 MDHEN and CDR2 SYDVKM. CDR3 length equals 17 residues. The CDR3 region has the DNA TGTGCCAGCAGCGAGCCCCGGGACACCAAAACTAATGAAAAACTGTTTTTT. It translates to CASSEPRDTKTNEKLFF.

The chain recombines TRBV27 with TRBJ2-3; possible D gene TRBD1, 6 bases. V lost 3 bases to trimming and J lost 7 bases, with 11 bases between them. Germline V gene sequence: CDR1 MNHEY, CDR2 SMNVEV (reference sequence). The CDR3 length is 13 residues. CDR3 in amino acids: CASSLPGANTQYF. The CDR3 coding sequence is TGTGCCAGCAGTTTGCCAGGGGCAAATACGCAGTATTTT.

The V gene is TRBV4-1, the J gene TRBJ2-3; 11 bases match TRBD2. Germline V gene sequence: CDR1 MGHRA, CDR2 YSYEKL. Germline trimming cut 4 bases from V and 3 bases from J; bases unmatched to any gene: 3. The CDR3 runs to 15 residues. The DNA of the CDR3 is TGCGCCAGCAGCCTAGGGACTAGCGGAACAGATACGCAGTATTTT. Its protein is CASSLGTSGTDTQYF.

The chain couples TRBV7-2 to TRBJ2-7; D may be TRBD1 (5 bases). Trimming left V 5 bases short and J 2 bases short, with 13 bases between. CDR1 and CDR2 from the germline V gene are SGHTA and FQGNSA. The CDR3 is 14 amino acids. Here the CDR3 DNA reads TGTGCCAGCAGCATAATCCCAGGGACCTACGAGCAGTACTTC. Protein product: CASSIIPGTYEQYF. Using reference TRBV7-2 and TRBJ2-7 for the parts outside the CDR3, the full variable domain is GAGVSQSPSNKVTEKGKDVELRCDPISGHTALYWYRQSLGQGLEFLIYFQGNSAPDKSGLPSDRFSAERTGGSVSTLTIQRTQQEDSAVYLCASSIIPGTYEQYFGPGTRLTVT.